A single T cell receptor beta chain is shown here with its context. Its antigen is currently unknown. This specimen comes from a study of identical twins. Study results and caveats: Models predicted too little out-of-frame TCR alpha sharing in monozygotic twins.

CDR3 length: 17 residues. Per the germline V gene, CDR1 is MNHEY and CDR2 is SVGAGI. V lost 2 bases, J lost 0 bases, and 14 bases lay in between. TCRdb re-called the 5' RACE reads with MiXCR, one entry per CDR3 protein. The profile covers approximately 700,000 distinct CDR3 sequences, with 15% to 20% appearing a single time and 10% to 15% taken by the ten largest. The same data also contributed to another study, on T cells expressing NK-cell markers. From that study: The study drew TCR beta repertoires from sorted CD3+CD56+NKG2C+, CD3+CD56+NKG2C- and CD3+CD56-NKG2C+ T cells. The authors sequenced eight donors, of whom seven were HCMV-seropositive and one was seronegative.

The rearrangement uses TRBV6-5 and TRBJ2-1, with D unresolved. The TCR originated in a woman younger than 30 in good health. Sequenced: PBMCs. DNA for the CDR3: TGTGCCAGCAGTTACGGAACCGGGCCCAGCTCCTACAATGAGCAGTTCTTC. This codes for CASSYGTGPSSYNEQFF.